The present TCR beta chain was sequenced within a study of regulatory T cells in long-lasting Graves disease. The CDR3 length is 13 residues. Germline lookup yields CDR1 MDHEN and CDR2 SYDVKM. V trimming: 10 bases; J trimming: 7 bases; junction bases outside the gene matches: 9. iRepertoire HTBI primers and Arm-PCR of CDR3 regions built TCR beta libraries. In TCRdb, the multiplex PCR reads were re-called with MiXCR into one record per CDR3 protein. The repertoire holds about 540,000 distinct CDR3 sequences, with 13% as singletons. Time point noted: newly diagnosed GD, antithyroid drugs for less than 3 months. Making the TCR library involved RNA that had been extracted from PBMCs. The table lists this clonotype with many counts. These data were also reused for a study on T cells in Graves' hyperthyroidism and ophthalmopathy.

Sequenced here: peripheral blood mononuclear cells (PBMCs), sampled at new diagnosis, from a patient treated with antithyroid drugs. The chain recombines TRBV28 with TRBJ2-7, with 11 bases that match TRBD2. The clonotype comes from a man younger than 45 with Graves disease. The CDR3 reads CATRLAGKYEQYF. CDR3 nucleotides: TGTGCCACCAGACTAGCGGGAAAGTATGAGCAGTACTTC.